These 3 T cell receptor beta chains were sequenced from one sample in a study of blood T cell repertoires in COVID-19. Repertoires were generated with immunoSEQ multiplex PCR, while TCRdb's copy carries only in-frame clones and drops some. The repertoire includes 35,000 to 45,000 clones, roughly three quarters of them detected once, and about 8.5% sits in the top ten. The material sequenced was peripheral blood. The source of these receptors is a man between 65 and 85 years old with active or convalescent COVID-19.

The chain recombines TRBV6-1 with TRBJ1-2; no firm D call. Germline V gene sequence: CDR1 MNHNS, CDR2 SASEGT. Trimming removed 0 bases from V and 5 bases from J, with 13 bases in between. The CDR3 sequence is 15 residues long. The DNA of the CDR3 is TGTGCCAGCAGTGAAGCCCTGACCCCTAGGTATGGCTACACCTTC. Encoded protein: CASSEALTPRYGYTF.

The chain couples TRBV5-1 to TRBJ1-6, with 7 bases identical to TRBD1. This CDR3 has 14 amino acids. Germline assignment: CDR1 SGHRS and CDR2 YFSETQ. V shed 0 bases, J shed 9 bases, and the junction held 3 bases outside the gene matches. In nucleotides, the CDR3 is TGCGCCAGCAGCTTGGGGGACAGTTCTTCACCCCTCCACTTT. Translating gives CASSLGDSSSPLHF.

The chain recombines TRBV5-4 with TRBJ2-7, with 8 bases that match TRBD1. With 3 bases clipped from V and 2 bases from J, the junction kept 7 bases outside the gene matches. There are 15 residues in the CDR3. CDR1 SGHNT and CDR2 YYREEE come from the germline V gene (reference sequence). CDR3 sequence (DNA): TGTGCCAGCAGCTCCGGGACAGGTTATACCTACGAGCAGTACTTC. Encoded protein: CASSSGTGYTYEQYF.